This entry lists 20 T cell receptor beta chains sequenced from one sample in a study of shared clonotypes between healthy human individuals. Generated by immunoSEQ multiplex PCR, the TCRdb table keeps only in-frame clones and is missing some. The table has 560,000 or so clones, about 96% seen once. Only CD45RO-negative cells positively selected for CCR7 counted as naive CD8 cells, so terminally differentiated effector memory CD45RA+ cells were excluded. Material for sequencing was naive CD8+ T cells sorted from blood. These TCRs come from a woman in her twenties or thirties in good health.

The CDR3: CASSQDPGRGYEQYF. CDR3 in DNA: TGCGCCAGCAGCCAAGATCCCGGGAGAGGATACGAGCAGTACTTC. This chain joins TRBV4-1 and TRBJ2-7; the D gene is possibly TRBD2 (6 bases). CDR3 length equals 15 residues. Trimming stripped 0 bases from V and 4 bases from J, with 13 bases between. Per the germline V gene, CDR1 is MGHRA and CDR2 is YSYEKL.

The chain links TRBV27 to TRBJ1-5, with 9 bases lining up with TRBD1. The CDR3 loop spans 14 amino acids. With 3 bases clipped from V and 9 bases from J, the junction kept 6 bases outside the gene matches. The germline CDR1 and CDR2 sequences are MNHEY and SMNVEV (reference sequence). This chain's CDR3 is CASSFGQGTGPQHF. In nucleotides, the CDR3 is TGTGCCAGCAGTTTTGGACAGGGGACGGGGCCCCAGCATTTT.

The chain carries TRBV7-8 and TRBJ2-1, with 13 bases fitting TRBD2. Per germline, CDR1 SGHVS and CDR2 FQNEAQ. The CDR3 covers 17 residues. J gave up 6 bases and V 0 bases, and 5 bases lay outside the gene matches. The DNA for the CDR3 is TGTGCCAGCAGCTTAGCACTAGCGGGAGGGATATTCAATGAGCAGTTCTTC. Amino acid sequence: CASSLALAGGIFNEQFF.

The chain is built from TRBV13 and TRBJ2-1; D is perhaps TRBD2 (5 bases). In germline, CDR1 is PRHDT, CDR2 FYEKMQ (reference sequence). V gave up 4 bases and J gave up 0 bases, with 13 bases separating them. There are 16 residues in the CDR3. The CDR3 region is CASSYNRGSSYNEQFF. The CDR3 DNA reads as TGTGCCAGCAGCTACAACCGGGGAAGCTCCTACAATGAGCAGTTCTTC.

The rearrangement uses TRBV28 and TRBJ2-5; TRBD2 might be the D (7 bases). In germline, CDR1 is MDHEN, CDR2 SYDVKM. Trimming took off 6 bases at V and 2 bases at J, with 16 bases between the two ends. The CDR3 is 15 residues long. CDR3 in amino acids: CASSQQGGDQETQYF. The DNA for the CDR3 is TGTGCCAGCAGCCAACAGGGAGGGGATCAAGAGACCCAGTACTTC.

The gene calls are TRBV10-3 and TRBJ1-1; tentatively, D is TRBD1 (6 bases). V dropped 0 bases and J dropped 3 bases, with 8 bases sitting between them. The CDR3 sequence is 14 residues long. Per germline, CDR1 ENHRY and CDR2 SYGVKD. CDR3 nucleotide sequence: TGTGCCATCAGTGAGTCAGGGGGTGACACTGAAGCTTTCTTT. Its protein product is CAISESGGDTEAFF.

The rearrangement links TRBV6-6 to TRBJ2-3, with D perhaps assigned TRBD1 or TRBD2 (7 bases each). V lost 6 bases, J lost 2 bases, and 15 bases lay in between. CDR1 and CDR2 from the germline V gene are MNHNY and SVGAGI (reference sequence). The CDR3 extends over 15 amino acids. DNA of the CDR3: TGTGCCAGCAGCCCCAGGGGGGGATACACAGATACGCAGTATTTT. This gives the protein CASSPRGGYTDTQYF.

The chain joins TRBV7-2 to TRBJ2-3; TRBD2 matches at 12 bases. Trimming at V came to 3 bases and at J to 2 bases, leaving 3 bases not matched to a gene. The CDR3 is made up of 16 amino acids. CDR1 and CDR2 from the germline V gene are SGHTA and FQGNSA. CDR3 amino acids: CASSLTSGRHTDTQYF. The CDR3 DNA sequence: TGTGCCAGCAGCTTGACTAGCGGGAGACACACAGATACGCAGTATTTT.

V usage is TRBV27 and J usage is TRBJ2-5, with 10 nucleotides matching TRBD2. The end of the DNA is better explained by TRBJ2-7, so the J call may be wrong. Germline CDR1 and CDR2: MNHEY and SMNVEV (reference sequence). This CDR3 contains 15 residues. This CDR3 reads CASSPRTSGVYEQYF. CDR3 nucleotide sequence: TGTGCCAGCAGTCCCAGGACTAGCGGAGTATACGAGCAGTACTTC.

The CDR3, as DNA: TGTGCCAGCAGCTCCCCCGATGGGACTAGCGCATACAATGAGCAGTTCTTC. Its translation is CASSSPDGTSAYNEQFF. The rearrangement links TRBV7-8 to TRBJ2-1, with 10 bases aligning to TRBD2. The V gene's germline CDR1 is SGHVS and CDR2 FQNEAQ. This CDR3 spans 17 amino acids. Losses at the gene ends were 4 bases for V and 4 bases for J; bases not matched to a gene: 10.

The chain joins TRBV2 to TRBJ2-1; 7 bases agree with TRBD1. The CDR3 contains 18 residues. The J segment lost 0 bases and the V segment lost 6 bases, leaving 14 bases of the junction unmatched. Germline CDR1 reads SNHLY; CDR2 reads FYNNEI. CDR3 amino acids: CASRGDSPARSSYNEQFF. The DNA of the CDR3 is TGTGCCAGCAGGGGGGACAGCCCCGCGAGGAGCTCCTACAATGAGCAGTTCTTC.

V usage is TRBV6-5 and J usage is TRBJ2-7, with D hard to call. V was clipped by 4 bases and J by 4 bases, with 11 bases between them. Germline V gives CDR1 MNHEY, CDR2 SVGAGI. This CDR3 comprises 13 residues. CDR3 nucleotide sequence: TGTGCCAGCAGTTTAGACTTTAATTACGAGCAGTACTTC. This encodes CASSLDFNYEQYF.

The chain recombines TRBV9 with TRBJ2-5, with 12 bases identical to TRBD2. The J segment lost 5 bases and the V segment lost 6 bases, leaving 8 bases of the junction unmatched. The CDR3 loop spans 15 amino acids. The germline CDR1 and CDR2 sequences are SGDLS and YYNGEE. This chain's CDR3 is CASNLAGGAGETQYF. CDR3 nucleotide sequence: TGTGCCAGCAATCTAGCGGGAGGGGCGGGCGAGACCCAGTACTTC.

CDR3 loop: CASTEAGGEGETQYF. For the CDR3, the DNA is TGTGCCAGCACCGAGGCAGGGGGCGAAGGGGAGACCCAGTACTTC. This sequence joins TRBV28 and TRBJ2-5, with 8 bases that match TRBD1. CDR1 MDHEN and CDR2 SYDVKM come from the germline V gene. CDR3 length equals 15 residues. Losses at the gene ends were 7 bases for V and 5 bases for J; bases not matched to a gene: 12.

V and J are TRBV19 and TRBJ2-7, with D possibly being TRBD2 (5 bases). The CDR3 loop spans 15 amino acids. Germline lookup yields CDR1 LNHDA and CDR2 SQIVND (reference sequence). Trimming shortened V by 4 bases and J by 0 bases, and 13 bases separated the two germline ends. The CDR3 sequence is CASSSSGGYSYEQYF. The CDR3 nucleotides read TGTGCCAGTAGTAGCAGCGGAGGATACTCCTACGAGCAGTACTTC.

The rearrangement links TRBV28 to TRBJ2-1; 9 bases align to TRBD2. V trimming: 8 bases; J trimming: 9 bases; junction bases outside the gene matches: 11. Germline V lookup: CDR1 MDHEN, CDR2 SYDVKM. The CDR3 is 14 amino acids. Here the CDR3 reads CASALGLAGIEQFF. The CDR3 DNA reads TGTGCCAGCGCCTTAGGGCTAGCGGGAATTGAGCAGTTCTTC.

The chain links TRBV14 to TRBJ2-7; D unresolved. The V and J ends lost 3 bases and 2 bases respectively, with 14 bases between them. Germline assignment: CDR1 SGHDN and CDR2 FVKESK. The CDR3 has 15 residues. This chain's CDR3 is CASSHSPDAAYEQYF. The CDR3 region has the DNA TGTGCCAGCAGCCATTCTCCGGACGCGGCCTACGAGCAGTACTTC.

The chain employs TRBV6-6 and TRBJ1-1; 8 bases line up with TRBD1. After removal of 5 bases from V and 2 bases from J, the junction contained 7 bases not matched to a gene. Germline CDR1 and CDR2: MNHNY and SVGAGI (reference sequence). The CDR3 consists of 15 residues. The CDR3 sequence: CASSTWTGPNTEAFF. CDR3 sequence (DNA): TGTGCCAGCAGTACATGGACAGGGCCAAACACTGAAGCTTTCTTT.

The CDR3 DNA follows: TGTGCCTGGTGCGGGGCAGGCGGTTCCTACGAGCAGTACTTC. This sequence encodes CAWCGAGGSYEQYF. The rearrangement links TRBV30 to TRBJ2-7; maybe TRBD2 (6 bases). The V and J ends lost 5 bases and 1 base respectively, with 15 bases between them. The CDR3 spans 14 residues. The germline gives CDR1 GTSNPN, CDR2 SVGIG (reference sequence).

J is TRBJ2-7 and V is TRBV6-5; D gene uncertain. The CDR3 totals 14 residues. V lost 5 bases to trimming and J lost 2 bases, with 13 bases between them. The germline gives CDR1 MNHEY, CDR2 SVGAGI. The CDR3 reads CASSATPEAYEQYF. In DNA, the CDR3 is TGTGCCAGCAGTGCCACTCCTGAGGCCTACGAGCAGTACTTC.